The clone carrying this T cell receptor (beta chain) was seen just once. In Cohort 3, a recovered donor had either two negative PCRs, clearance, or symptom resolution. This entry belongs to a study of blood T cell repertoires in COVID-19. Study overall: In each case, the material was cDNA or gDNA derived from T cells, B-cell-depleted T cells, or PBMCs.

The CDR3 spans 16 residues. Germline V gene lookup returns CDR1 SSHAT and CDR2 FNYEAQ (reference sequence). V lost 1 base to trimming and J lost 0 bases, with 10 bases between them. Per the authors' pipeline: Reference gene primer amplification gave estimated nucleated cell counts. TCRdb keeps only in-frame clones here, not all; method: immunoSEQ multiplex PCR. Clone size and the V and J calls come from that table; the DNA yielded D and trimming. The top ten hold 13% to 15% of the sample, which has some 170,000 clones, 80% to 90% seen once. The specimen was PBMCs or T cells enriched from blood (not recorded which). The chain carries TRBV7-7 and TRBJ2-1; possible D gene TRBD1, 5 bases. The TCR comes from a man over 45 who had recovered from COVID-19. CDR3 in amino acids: CASSLVGASSYNEQFF. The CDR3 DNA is TGTGCCAGCAGCTTAGTTGGGGCGAGCTCCTACAATGAGCAGTTCTTC.